This T cell receptor beta chain was profiled in a study of cytomegalovirus exposure and HLA in healthy donors. This table comes from immunoSEQ multiplex PCR, and its TCRdb copy is limited to in-frame clones, with some not included. The sample has around 250,000 clones, 85% to 90% seen once. Germline CDR1 MNHEY, CDR2 SMNVEV (reference sequence). V gave up 3 bases and J gave up 5 bases; unmatched junction bases: 5. This CDR3 is built from 16 residues. V is TRBV27 and J is TRBJ2-5; 14 bases are a match to TRBD2. This TCR derives from a woman younger than 35 in good health and CMV-seronegative. The sample was PBMCs. CDR3 protein: CASSLGLAGDLETQYF. The CDR3 DNA follows: TGTGCCAGCAGTTTGGGACTAGCGGGGGACCTTGAGACCCAGTACTTC.